These 7 T cell receptor beta chains were sequenced from one sample in a study of CD4+ T cells in melanoma. Method: immunoSEQ multiplex PCR; TCRdb's copy keeps in-frame clones and lacks some. The table records over 100,000 clones, over 80% of them present only once. The sequenced sample was peripheral blood. These receptors were taken from a human donor with melanoma.

The V and J genes are TRBV7-6 and TRBJ1-3; no definite D call. Germline V lookup: CDR1 SGHVS, CDR2 FNYEAQ. Trimming left V 5 bases short and J 7 bases short, with 9 bases between. The CDR3 has 12 residues. The CDR3 bases are TGTGCCAGCAGCGCGGAGGGTAACACCATATATTTT. Its translation: CASSAEGNTIYF.

This clone was counted a few times. The rearrangement joins TRBV19 to TRBJ1-5; D remains unclear. Germline lookup yields CDR1 LNHDA and CDR2 SQIVND (reference sequence). V was shortened by 3 bases and J by 7 bases, with 10 bases between the two germline ends. The CDR3 is 13 residues long. The CDR3 nucleotides read TGTGCCAGTAGTATTATCCCCAGCCAGCCCCAGCATTTT. Protein sequence: CASSIIPSQPQHF.

J is TRBJ1-2 and V is TRBV9; no firm D call. V was shortened by 4 bases and J by 3 bases, with 7 bases between the two germline ends. The CDR3 length is 12 residues. Per the germline V gene, CDR1 is SGDLS and CDR2 is YYNGEE. The chain's CDR3 is CASSQRHYGYTF. The CDR3 DNA follows: TGTGCCAGCAGCCAGCGTCACTATGGCTACACCTTC.

This rearrangement joins TRBV30 to TRBJ1-5; weak D call: TRBD1 (5 bases). CDR1 and CDR2 (germline): GTSNPN, SVGIG (reference sequence). This CDR3 is built from 14 residues. Trimming stripped 2 bases from V and 7 bases from J, with 15 bases between. CDR3 coding DNA: TGTGCCTGGAGTCACGGGACCTCTAGGCAGCCCCAGCATTTT. Residues: CAWSHGTSRQPQHF.

The J gene is TRBJ1-2, the V gene TRBV7-9; a weak D match, TRBD1 (6 bases). The CDR3 is 13 amino acids. Trimming took 4 bases from V and 10 from J, leaving 16 bases between them. CDR1 and CDR2 from the germline V gene are SEHNR and FQNEAQ (reference sequence). The CDR3 spells CASSSPRTVDYTF. The CDR3, as DNA: TGTGCCAGCAGCTCGCCACGGACAGTGGACTACACCTTC. The full variable domain, in which reference TRBV7-9 and TRBJ1-2 provide the parts outside the CDR3, is DTGVSQNPRHKITKRGQNVTFRCDPISEHNRLYWYRQTLGQGPEFLTYFQNEAQLEKSRLLSDRFSAERPKGSFSTLEIQRTEQGDSAMYLCASSSPRTVDYTFGSGTRLTVV.

The chain has TRBV5-1 and TRBJ2-3; D perhaps matches TRBD2 (6 bases). Germline V CDR1 and CDR2: SGHRS, YFSETQ. Trimming left V 4 bases short and J 2 bases short, with 14 bases between. CDR3 length: 15 amino acids. The CDR3 spells CASSPGAGSTDTQYF. CDR3 DNA sequence: TGCGCCAGCAGCCCGGGTGCGGGATCCACAGATACGCAGTATTTT.

J is TRBJ2-5 and V is TRBV2, with D possibly being TRBD1 (6 bases). Trimming stripped 3 bases from V and 1 base from J, with 15 bases between. From germline, CDR1 is SNHLY and CDR2 FYNNEI. The CDR3 covers 16 residues. The CDR3 region is CASSEGDTMFQETQYF. The CDR3, as DNA: TGTGCCAGCAGTGAGGGGGACACAATGTTCCAAGAGACCCAGTACTTC.